Reported below is one T cell receptor beta chain. The antigen is undetermined. The data were taken from a study of cytomegalovirus exposure and HLA in healthy donors. General study results and limits: As a later analysis showed, a missense DCLRE1C variant was linked to trimming of TCR beta V- and J-genes. According to a later analysis, most TCR beta chains associated with CMV appeared HLA-restricted.

It was with 60 Vbeta and 13 Jbeta primers that the PCR ran. The repertoire was sequenced with immunoSEQ multiplex PCR; TCRdb's copy has only in-frame clones and lacks some. Here the sample spans 150,000 or so clones, around 72% being singletons. Looked up from germline, CDR1 is LNHDA and CDR2 is SQIVND (reference sequence). V gave up 2 bases and J gave up 2 bases; unmatched junction bases: 4. This CDR3 spans 15 amino acids. The sequence derives from a man aged 40-49 years in good health and CMV-seropositive. The rearrangement uses TRBV19 and TRBJ2-3, with 7 bases aligning to TRBD2. Sequencing was carried out using PBMCs. This CDR3 is CASSIQRGPTDTQYF. The CDR3 bases are TGTGCCAGTAGTATACAGCGGGGACCCACAGATACGCAGTATTTT.